Listed below are T cell receptor beta chains from one sample, sequenced in a study of circulating CD8 cells and anti-PD-1 response in melanoma. TCRdb reanalysed the reads using MiXCR and keeps one entry per CDR3 protein. The repertoire holds about 220 distinct CDR3 sequences, 12% seen once, with 65% to 80% in the top ten. This material consisted of CD8+ T cells from PBMCs, taken at baseline or after one month of anti-PD-1 therapy (not recorded which). These receptors came from a human donor with melanoma. CDR3s include the opening cysteine and the closing phenylalanine or tryptophan. A D gene is named only where the DNA matches it firmly. The size entry gives once, few, many, or a class for an expanded clone.

CDR3 DNA: TGTGCTAGTGGCTCCGGATGGGGTGGCAATCAGCCCCAGCATTTT; CDR3 protein: CASGSGWGGNQPQHF; V gene: TRBV12-5; D gene: .; clone size: hyperexpanded; J gene: TRBJ1-5
CDR3 DNA: TGTGCCAGTAGCCACCTCGCAGGGGGCGCGAACATTCAGTACTTC; CDR3 protein: CASSHLAGGANIQYF; V gene: TRBV19; D gene: TRBD1; clone size: large; J gene: TRBJ2-4
CDR3 DNA: TGTGCCAGCAGCCGAACAGGGTACGAGCAGTACTTC; CDR3 protein: CASSRTGYEQYF; V gene: TRBV11-2; D gene: .; clone size: few; J gene: TRBJ2-7
CDR3 DNA: TGTGCCAGTAGTATCTTGGCGGGGACCTACAATGAGCAGTTCTTC; CDR3 protein: CASSILAGTYNEQFF; V gene: TRBV19; D gene: .; clone size: large; J gene: TRBJ2-1
CDR3 DNA: TGTGCCAGCAGCACAAGGGAGGGGGCGCGGACTGAAGCTTTCTTT; CDR3 protein: CASSTREGARTEAFF; V gene: TRBV6-4; D gene: TRBD1; clone size: medium-sized; J gene: TRBJ1-1